This T cell receptor (beta chain) was obtained from a study of cytomegalovirus exposure and HLA in healthy donors. The study, taken as a whole, reports: An analysis that was carried out later associated 15,000 to 20,000 TCR beta sequences with HLA alleles at 0.05 false discovery rate. Sequencing likely generated an artifact that appeared as a cluster of highly shared sequence variants.

The PCR ran on 60 Vbeta and 13 Jbeta primers. The protocol was immunoSEQ multiplex PCR, while the TCRdb copy is restricted to in-frame clones and leaves out a portion. The sample contains approximately 210,000 clones, around 83% of which appear only once. V gave up 5 bases and J gave up 10 bases; unmatched junction bases: 5. The CDR3 extends over 11 amino acids. The germline V gene has CDR1 MNHEY and CDR2 SVGAGI. This clone was seen a handful of times. Its antigen is as yet unknown. The rearrangement links TRBV6-5 to TRBJ2-7, with 7 bases fitting TRBD2. Sequencing used PBMCs. The sequence came from a woman aged 45-65 years in good health and CMV-seropositive. The CDR3 region is CASSPGTTQYF. Written as DNA, the CDR3 is TGTGCCAGCAGTCCGGGGACTACTCAGTACTTC.